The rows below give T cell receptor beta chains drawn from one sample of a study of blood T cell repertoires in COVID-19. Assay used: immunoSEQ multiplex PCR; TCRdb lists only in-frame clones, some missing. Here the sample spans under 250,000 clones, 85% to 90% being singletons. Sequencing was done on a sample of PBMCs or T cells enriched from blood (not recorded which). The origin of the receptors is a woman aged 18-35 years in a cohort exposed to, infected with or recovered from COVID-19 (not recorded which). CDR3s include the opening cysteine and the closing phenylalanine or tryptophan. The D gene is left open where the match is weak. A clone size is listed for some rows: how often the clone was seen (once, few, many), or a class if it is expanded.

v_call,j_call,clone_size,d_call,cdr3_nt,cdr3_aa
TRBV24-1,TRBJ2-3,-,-,TGTGCCACCAGTGATTTGCATAATAGCGGTTTAATAGATACGCAGTATTTT,CATSDLHNSGLIDTQYF
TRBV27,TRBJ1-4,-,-,TGTGCCAGCAGTTTGAGGGAGGGAAAACTGTTTTTT,CASSLREGKLFF
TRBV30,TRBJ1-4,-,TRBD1,TGTGCCTGGACCCGGGACAGGGGGCCTGAAAAACTGTTTTTT,CAWTRDRGPEKLFF
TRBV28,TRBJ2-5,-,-,TGTGCCAGCAGTTTTGGGCCTCAGGCAAGGGAGACCCAGTACTTC,CASSFGPQARETQYF
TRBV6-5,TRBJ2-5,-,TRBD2,TGTGCCAGCAGTTACTACGGGGGGGCCCAGTACTTC,CASSYYGGAQYF
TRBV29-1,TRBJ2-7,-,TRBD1,TGCAGCGCCGGGGACAGGGCGGACGAGCAGTACTTC,CSAGDRADEQYF
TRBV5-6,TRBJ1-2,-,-,TGTGCCAGCCTCGGGGGGATGGACTATGGCTACACCTTC,CASLGGMDYGYTF
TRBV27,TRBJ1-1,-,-,TGTGCCAGCAGTCGGACAGTGGGCACTGAAGCTTTCTTT,CASSRTVGTEAFF
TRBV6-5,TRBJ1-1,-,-,TGTGCCAGCAGTTACTCGGCGGGGCTTGGGAACACTGAAGCTTTCTTT,CASSYSAGLGNTEAFF
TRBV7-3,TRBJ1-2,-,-,TGTGCCAGCAGCCCAAACGGAGGGTTTACCAACTATGGCTACACCTTC,CASSPNGGFTNYGYTF
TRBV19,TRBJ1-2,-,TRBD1,TGTGCCAGTAGTATCCAGGGGGATAACGGCTATGGCTACACCTTC,CASSIQGDNGYGYTF
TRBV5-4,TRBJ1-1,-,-,TGTGCCAGCAGCAGCCCCCAAACAGGGAACACTGAAGCTTTCTTT,CASSSPQTGNTEAFF
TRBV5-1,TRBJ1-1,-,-,TGCGCCAGCAGCTTGGGAACAGGGAACACTGAAGCTTTCTTT,CASSLGTGNTEAFF
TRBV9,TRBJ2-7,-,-,TGTGCCAGCAGCAGACAGGAGTCCTACGAGCAGTACTTC,CASSRQESYEQYF
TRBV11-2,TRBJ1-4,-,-,TGTGCCAGCAGCCGGAATGAAAAACTGTTTTTT,CASSRNEKLFF
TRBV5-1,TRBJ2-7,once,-,TGCGCCAGCAGCTACGAACAGGGATACTACGAGCAGTACTTC,CASSYEQGYYEQYF
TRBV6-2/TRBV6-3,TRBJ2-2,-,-,TGTGCCAGCAGCCGACTAGCGAACACCGGGGAGCTGTTTTTT,CASSRLANTGELFF
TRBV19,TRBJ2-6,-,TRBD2,TGTGCCAGTAGACTAGCGGGATCCTCTGGGGCCAACGTCCTGACTTTC,CASRLAGSSGANVLTF
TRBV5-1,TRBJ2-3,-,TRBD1,TGCGCCAGCAGCCCGACAGGGGAAATAACAGATACGCAGTATTTT,CASSPTGEITDTQYF
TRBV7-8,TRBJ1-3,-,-,TGTGCCAGCAGCTTACTCACATACTCTGGAAACACCATATATTTT,CASSLLTYSGNTIYF
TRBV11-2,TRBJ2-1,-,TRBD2,TGTGCCAGCAGCTTAGCCGGGGGGGCCGGCAATGAGCAGTTCTTC,CASSLAGGAGNEQFF
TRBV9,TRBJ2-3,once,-,TGTGCCAGCAGCCCTCGGGAGTTTCCTAGCACAGATACGCAGTATTTT,CASSPREFPSTDTQYF
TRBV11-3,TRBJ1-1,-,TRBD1,TGTGCCAGCAGCTTGGACAGGGAGGCTGAAGCTTTCTTT,CASSLDREAEAFF
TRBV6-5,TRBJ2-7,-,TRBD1,TGTGCCAGCAGTTACGAGGGCAGGGGGCTCTACGAGCAGTACTTC,CASSYEGRGLYEQYF
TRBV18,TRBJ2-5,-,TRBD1,TGTGCCAGCTCACCGGGACAGGGCCAAGAGACCCAGTACTTC,CASSPGQGQETQYF
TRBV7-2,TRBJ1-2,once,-,TGTGCCAGCAGCTTGGGCCGAGACTATGGCTACACCTTC,CASSLGRDYGYTF
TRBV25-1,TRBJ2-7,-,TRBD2,TGTGCCAGCAGTGAGTGGCTAGCGGGAGGGTCCTACGAGCAGTACTTC,CASSEWLAGGSYEQYF
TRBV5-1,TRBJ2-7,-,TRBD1,TGCGCCAGCAGCCCCGGGGACAGAAAATACGAGCAGTACTTC,CASSPGDRKYEQYF
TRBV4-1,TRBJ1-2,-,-,TGCGCCAGCAGCCAAGATAGCACGGCCAACTATGGCTACACCTTC,CASSQDSTANYGYTF
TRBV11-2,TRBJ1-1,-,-,TGTGCCAGCAGCTTAGACCTCCTGGGGAGGGGGAATCGGGAAGCTTTCTTT,CASSLDLLGRGNREAFF
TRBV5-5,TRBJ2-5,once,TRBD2,TGTGCCAGCAGCGGTAGAGCGGGAGTAAGAGAAGAGACCCAGTACTTC,CASSGRAGVREETQYF
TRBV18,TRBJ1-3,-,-,TGTGCCACCGGACAGAGAAACACCATATATTTT,CATGQRNTIYF
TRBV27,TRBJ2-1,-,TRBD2,TGTGCCAGCAGTTTATCGAGGCTAGCGGGAGGATACAATGAGCAGTTCTTC,CASSLSRLAGGYNEQFF
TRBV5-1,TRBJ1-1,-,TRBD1,TGCGCCAGCAGCGACCCGACAGGGGCTACTCGAGACACTGAAGCTTTCTTT,CASSDPTGATRDTEAFF
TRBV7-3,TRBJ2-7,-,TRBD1,TGTGCCAGCAGCGAGCAGGGGGCAGGAGAGCAGTACTTC,CASSEQGAGEQYF
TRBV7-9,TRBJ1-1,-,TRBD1,TGTGCCAGCAGCTACTCCCCGGGACAGGGAGGAGGCACTGAAGCTTTCTTT,CASSYSPGQGGGTEAFF
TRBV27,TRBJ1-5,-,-,TGTGCCAGCAGTTCCGTATCGTTGATAGGGGATAGCAATCAGCCCCAGCATTTT,CASSSVSLIGDSNQPQHF
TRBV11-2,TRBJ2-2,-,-,TGTGCCAGCAGCTTTAGACGGGAGAACACCGGGGAGCTGTTTTTT,CASSFRRENTGELFF
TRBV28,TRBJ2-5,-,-,TGTGCCACCGAACCCGCACTGGGCGAAGAGACCCAGTACTTC,CATEPALGEETQYF